The next 20 T cell receptor beta chains were all read from a single sample in a study of spatial heterogeneity in lung cancer. Overall study findings and caveats: Tumors with more nonsynonymous mutations had more expanded intratumoral alpha and beta TCRs.

These receptors' antigens are unknown. TCRdb re-called the 5' RACE reads with MiXCR, one entry per CDR3 protein. The sample records 7,800 or so distinct CDR3 sequences, around 8.5% being singletons. Time point of the sample: sample taken at primary tumor resection. Sequencing was performed on lung tumor tissue, taken at surgery. Source of these receptors: a male donor with early-stage non-small cell lung cancer.

This clonotype is medium-sized within its sample. The J gene is TRBJ2-2, the V gene TRBV20-1, with 12 nucleotides matching TRBD2. V trimming: 3 bases; J trimming: 2 bases; junction bases outside the gene matches: 4. This CDR3 has 16 residues. The V gene's germline CDR1 is DFQATT and CDR2 SNEGSKA (reference sequence). CDR3 protein: CSASLAGGFNTGELFF. In DNA form, the CDR3 reads TGCAGTGCTAGTCTAGCGGGAGGGTTCAACACCGGGGAGCTGTTTTTT.

This clonotype rates as medium-sized. The CDR3 here is CASPRTGANQPQHF. CDR3 sequence (DNA): TGTGCCAGCCCTCGCACGGGGGCCAATCAGCCCCAGCATTTT. This sequence joins TRBV12-3 or TRBV12-4 and TRBJ1-5; weak D call: TRBD1 (6 bases). The CDR3 is 14 residues long. The V end was cut by 8 bases, the J end by 3 bases, with 14 bases between.

This clonotype was recorded many times. V gene TRBV5-6 combines with J gene TRBJ1-5; D unclear. V was cut by 0 bases and J by 1 base, with 8 bases left in between. The CDR3 covers 15 residues. The germline V gene encodes CDR1 SGHDT and CDR2 YYEEEE. The CDR3 coding sequence is TGTGCCAGCAGCTTGGGTCCTTTAAGCAATCAGCCCCAGCATTTT. This translates into CASSLGPLSNQPQHF.

This clonotype was counted a few times. J is TRBJ1-4 and V is TRBV28; D perhaps matches TRBD1 (6 bases). Looked up from germline, CDR1 is MDHEN and CDR2 is SYDVKM. The CDR3 is 15 amino acids. Deletions cut 4 bases from V and 10 bases from J, with 19 bases between. CDR3 in amino acids: CASSSPGHQEGKLFF. CDR3 DNA: TGTGCCAGCAGTTCTCCGGGACACCAAGAGGGAAAACTGTTTTTT.

This clonotype was seen many times. The V gene is TRBV27, the J gene TRBJ2-7; 11 bases agree with TRBD1. This CDR3 spans 15 amino acids. Germline loops: CDR1 MNHEY, CDR2 SMNVEV (reference sequence). J lost 4 bases, V lost 6 bases, and 8 bases had no gene match. The CDR3 spells CASSPRTGGEYEQYF. The CDR3 DNA is TGTGCCAGCAGCCCCCGGACAGGGGGCGAGTACGAGCAGTACTTC.

Sample share makes this clonotype medium-sized (0.01 to 0.1%). The V gene is TRBV4-2, the J gene TRBJ2-3; 8 bases line up with TRBD2. Trimming took 3 bases from V and 5 from J; bases not matched to a gene: 13. The CDR3 spans 17 residues. The V gene's germline CDR1 is LGHNA and CDR2 YNFKEQ. The CDR3 protein is CASSHVRGGAGGDTQYF. The CDR3 region has the DNA TGTGCCAGCAGCCACGTCCGGGGAGGGGCGGGAGGAGATACGCAGTATTTT.

The CDR3 here is CASSPNKGAVYEQYF. CDR3 DNA: TGTGCCAGCAGCCCGAACAAGGGGGCCGTCTACGAGCAGTACTTC. The genes are TRBV28 and TRBJ2-7; TRBD1 agrees at 7 bases. CDR1 is MDHEN and CDR2 is SYDVKM in the germline V gene. The CDR3 consists of 15 residues. J gave up 3 bases and V 6 bases, and 11 bases lay outside the gene matches.

In its sample, this clonotype is medium-sized (0.01 to 0.1%). The gene calls are TRBV6-6 and TRBJ1-5, with D unclear. V was clipped by 4 bases and J by 11 bases, with 12 bases between them. CDR3 length: 12 residues. CDR1 is MNHNY, CDR2 SVGAGI, per germline (reference sequence). CDR3 loop: CASSSGSLAQHF. The CDR3 bases are TGTGCCAGCAGTTCAGGATCTTTGGCCCAGCATTTT.

This clonotype qualifies as medium-sized. The V and J genes are TRBV7-2 and TRBJ2-2; D is unresolved. Germline V gives CDR1 SGHTA, CDR2 FQGNSA. CDR3 length equals 12 residues. V lost 5 bases and J lost 4, with 5 bases in between. DNA of the CDR3: TGTGCCAGCAGCCCTGCCACCGGGGAGCTGTTTTTT. It is translated as CASSPATGELFF.

This clonotype came up many times. The chain joins TRBV12-3 or TRBV12-4 to TRBJ1-5, with TRBD1 identical over 8 bases. The J segment lost 6 bases and the V segment lost 6 bases, leaving 7 bases of the junction unmatched. The CDR3 length is 14 residues. CDR3 in DNA: TGTGCCAGCAGCTCCGGACAGGGTCGTCAGCCCCAGCATTTT. Translated, it gives CASSSGQGRQPQHF.

This clonotype is classed as medium-sized. This chain connects TRBV20-1 to TRBJ1-4; tentative D call: TRBD1 (5 bases). This CDR3 is built from 13 residues. The germline V gene has CDR1 DFQATT and CDR2 SNEGSKA (reference sequence). Trimming removed 3 bases from V and 0 bases from J, with 5 bases in between. CDR3 sequence: CSARTATNEKLFF. The CDR3, as DNA: TGCAGTGCTAGGACAGCAACTAATGAAAAACTGTTTTTT.

This clonotype showed up many times. V gene TRBV2 combines with J gene TRBJ1-1; no clear D. This CDR3 spans 12 amino acids. Germline V gene data show CDR1 as SNHLY and CDR2 as FYNNEI. With 4 bases removed from V and 7 bases from J, the gap between germline ends came to 10 bases. DNA for the CDR3: TGTGCCAGCAGTGGTCGGCACATTGAAGCTTTCTTT. Translated: CASSGRHIEAFF.

Sample share makes this clonotype medium-sized (0.01 to 0.1%). CDR3 nucleotide sequence: TGTGCCAGCAGCCCCGGACAGGGGTGGGTAAATGAGCAGTTCTTC. This translates into CASSPGQGWVNEQFF. The rearrangement links TRBV9 to TRBJ2-1; TRBD1 agrees at 9 bases. J lost 7 bases, V lost 4 bases, and 9 bases had no gene match. Per the germline V gene, CDR1 is SGDLS and CDR2 is YYNGEE. The CDR3 is 15 amino acids.

The chain recombines TRBV7-2 with TRBJ2-7, with 7 bases that match TRBD1. Per germline, CDR1 SGHTA and CDR2 FQGNSA. CDR3 length: 13 residues. Losses at the gene ends were 0 bases for V and 6 bases for J; bases not matched to a gene: 2. CDR3 DNA sequence: TGTGCCAGCAGCTTAGCGGGGACAGTCGAGCAGTACTTC. This sequence encodes CASSLAGTVEQYF.

Many counts were recorded for this clonotype. The chain combines TRBV29-1 with TRBJ1-4, with D maybe TRBD1 (6 bases). In germline, CDR1 is SQVTM, CDR2 ANQGSEA. With 6 bases removed from V and 5 bases from J, the gap between germline ends came to 13 bases. The CDR3 runs 13 residues. The CDR3 region has the DNA TGCAGCGTATGTAGGGACAAGAATGAAAAACTGTTTTTT. Amino acids: CSVCRDKNEKLFF.

By share, this clonotype ranks as medium-sized. The chain uses TRBV20-1 and TRBJ2-1; D is possibly TRBD1 or TRBD2 (5 bases each). Germline V gives CDR1 DFQATT, CDR2 SNEGSKA (reference sequence). The V and J ends lost 0 bases and 10 bases respectively, with 7 bases between them. CDR3 length: 11 amino acids. The CDR3 region is CSAREGEEQFF. CDR3 nucleotide sequence: TGCAGTGCTAGAGAGGGGGAGGAGCAGTTCTTC.

This clonotype has at least ten counts. J is TRBJ2-1 and V is TRBV20-1, with TRBD2 identical over 12 bases. V lost 6 bases, J lost 1 base, and 7 bases stayed unmatched. In germline, CDR1 is DFQATT, CDR2 SNEGSKA (reference sequence). The CDR3 runs 16 residues. For the CDR3, the DNA is TGCAGTGCCATCTCCGGGACTAGCGGGTCCTACAATGAGCAGTTCTTC. Residues: CSAISGTSGSYNEQFF.

This clonotype was detected a few times. The V and J genes are TRBV20-1 and TRBJ2-5, with 9 bases fitting TRBD2. The germline V gene encodes CDR1 DFQATT and CDR2 SNEGSKA (reference sequence). The CDR3 is made up of 15 amino acids. The V and J ends lost 3 bases and 2 bases, in that order; junction bases with no gene match: 7. The CDR3 DNA reads TGCAGTGCTAGTAGGGGGACTAGCCTACAAGAGACCCAGTACTTC. The encoded protein is CSASRGTSLQETQYF.

This clonotype appeared many times. The rearrangement joins TRBV14 to TRBJ2-7, with TRBD1 matching 7 bases. V dropped 4 bases and J dropped 3; count of bases not matched to a gene: 3. The CDR3 has 13 amino acids. Germline V CDR1 and CDR2: SGHDN, FVKESK. This CDR3 is CASSRNRGYEQYF. The DNA for the CDR3 is TGTGCCAGCAGCCGAAACAGGGGCTACGAGCAGTACTTC.

This clonotype was picked up many times. The chain combines TRBV29-1 with TRBJ1-4; TRBD1 matches 8 bases. Germline trimming cut 4 bases from V and 8 bases from J; bases unmatched to any gene: 6. Germline V CDR1 and CDR2: SQVTM, ANQGSEA. This CDR3 has 13 amino acids. In nucleotides, the CDR3 is TGCAGCGTTGGGACAGGGTTTGGGGAAAAACTGTTTTTT. This sequence encodes CSVGTGFGEKLFF. Complete variable domain (other parts from reference TRBV29-1 and TRBJ1-4): SAVISQKPSRDICQRGTSLTIQCQVDSQVTMMFWYRQQPGQSLTLIATANQGSEATYESGFVIDKFPISRPNLTFSTLTVSNMSPEDSSIYLCSVGTGFGEKLFFGSGTQLSVL.